The rows below give T cell receptor beta chains drawn from one sample of a study of T cell responses to AZD1222 COVID-19 vaccine. Some clones are missing from TCRdb's copy, which holds only in-frame ones; the method was immunoSEQ multiplex PCR. The table includes just under 55,000 clones, nearly 90% detected once. The sequencing used peripheral blood, collected on day 0 of AZD1222 vaccination. The receptors were gathered from an adult in good health. Each CDR3 is given with its conserved first and last residue. Expanded clones get a size class; other rows say once, few or many, or leave the size out.

TRBV5-1 | NA | CASSLGPSRSSGANVLTF
TRBV6-5 | NA | CASSYRGNQPQHF
TRBV19 | NA | CASSILGQGSYEQYF
TRBV30 | NA | CAWSYRRNTEAFF
TRBV7-9 | NA | CATVDKSSGNTIYF
TRBV5-1 | NA | CASSWGPGENTEAFF
TRBV6-5 | NA | CASSYSGRKNTEAFF
TRBV28 | NA | CASSSDQESYEQYF
TRBV7-8 | NA | CASNPLGGDMNTEAFF
TRBV7-2 | NA | CASSFRAGTSYNSPLHF
TRBV7-6 | NA | CASSPEAGGTGNTEAFF
TRBV18 | NA | CASSTSGGLNSPLHF
TRBV6-5 | NA | CASSYVTSDGYEQYF
TRBV3-1/TRBV3-2 | NA | CASSLHGFPYF
TRBV27 | NA | CASTESPAQTGVDSPLHF
TRBV6-5 | once | CASRVDRGTYEQYF
TRBV6-5 | NA | CATTPLAGGADTQYF
TRBV18 | NA | CASSQDLQETQYF
TRBV6-1 | NA | CASSESPMNTEAFF
TRBV5-1 | once | CASSLVVSYEQYF
TRBV3-1/TRBV3-2 | NA | CASSKTRRGRTGELFF
TRBV18 | NA | CASTHGPRDRNTEAFF
TRBV5-6 | NA | CASSLVEVKNIQYF
TRBV3-1/TRBV3-2 | NA | CASSHNRGYSSYNEQFF
TRBV5-1 | NA | CASSPGVSNPGNTIYF
TRBV27 | NA | CASSLSLKGQSEAFF
TRBV6-5 | NA | CASSYATGDNYGYTF
TRBV2 | NA | CASTRFGQDTSYEQYF
TRBV5-4 | NA | CASSTDSSYNEQFF
TRBV29-1 | NA | CSAQRQDRDEKLFF
TRBV6-5 | NA | CASSVDGQFNSPLHF
TRBV12-3/TRBV12-4 | NA | CASTLGENTEAFF
TRBV6-5 | NA | CASSYRADEKLFF
TRBV6-5 | NA | CASSRQGGTEAFF
TRBV15 | NA | CATSREGTGTGWEKLFF
TRBV5-6 | NA | CASEKGGTPPGYGYTF
TRBV14 | NA | CASSQAPGGREKLFF
TRBV9 | NA | CASSAWDLQISGELFF
TRBV18 | NA | CASSPGVETQYF
TRBV13 | NA | CASSPPANDFPLGYTF
TRBV5-5 | NA | CASSLGRVLFGGETQYF
TRBV19 | NA | CASRGLAGGRSYNEQFF
TRBV18 | NA | CASSQTGGLGRFRYTF
TRBV3-1/TRBV3-2 | NA | CASSQEGFASSYNSPLHF
TRBV19 | NA | CASKGETYNSPLHF
TRBV6-4 | few | CASSETSGGTDTQYF
TRBV7-9 | NA | CASSPRGSGGFVEQFF
TRBV3-1/TRBV3-2 | NA | CASTQGQANTEAFF
TRBV3-1/TRBV3-2 | NA | CASSQAGGTEAFF
TRBV9 | NA | CASSVGNSGGSYNEQFF
TRBV2 | NA | CASSPRTGVNQPQHF
TRBV6-5 | NA | CASSSLGQGGGYTF
TRBV2 | NA | CASSEDAISNQPQHF
TRBV2 | NA | CASSEFSVSGWIFTDTQYF
TRBV4-2 | NA | CASSQDLGQNYGYTF
TRBV6-5 | NA | CASRADRDRPTEQFF